The rows below give T cell receptor beta chains drawn from one sample of a study of blood T cell repertoires in COVID-19. Measured with immunoSEQ multiplex PCR; TCRdb has only the in-frame clones, and not every one. The table records approximately 500,000 clones, approximately 89% of them present only once. Sequenced material: peripheral blood. Receptor source: a man aged 18-30 years with COVID-19, enrolled during active disease. The CDR3 runs from the conserved cysteine through the conserved F or W.

J: TRBJ1-5; V: TRBV19; CDR3: CASSSTGTNYQPQHF
J: TRBJ2-5; V: TRBV6-5; CDR3: CASSYPGSETQYF
J: TRBJ1-5; V: TRBV19; CDR3: CASSSGELSNQPQHF
J: TRBJ1-1; V: TRBV9; CDR3: CASSPIFRRTGAFF
J: TRBJ2-5; V: TRBV7-3; CDR3: CASSLVPSGETQYF
J: TRBJ2-2; V: TRBV7-9; CDR3: CASSLRQDHTGELFF
J: TRBJ1-2; V: TRBV3-1/TRBV3-2; CDR3: CASSHRQGINYGYTF
J: TRBJ1-1; V: TRBV28; CDR3: CASSLTGGASAFF
J: TRBJ1-5; V: TRBV10-3; CDR3: CAISGGLGNQPQHF
J: TRBJ2-3; V: TRBV28; CDR3: CASVDRGGTDTQYF
J: TRBJ2-2; V: TRBV7-2; CDR3: CASRKEYSGRGTGELFF
J: TRBJ1-3; V: TRBV6-1; CDR3: CASSELDYPRNTIYF
J: TRBJ1-3; V: TRBV5-6; CDR3: CASSSGTGYSGNTIYF
J: TRBJ2-1; V: TRBV19; CDR3: CATKTAGGPYNEQFF
J: TRBJ2-7; V: TRBV18; CDR3: CASSQGLAYEQYF
J: TRBJ1-4; V: TRBV7-9; CDR3: CASSHPGGGSGKLFF
J: TRBJ2-2; V: TRBV5-1; CDR3: CASSLEGVGFGELFF
J: TRBJ2-1; V: TRBV9; CDR3: CASSPQGNNEQFF
J: TRBJ2-6; V: TRBV19; CDR3: CASSIGSSGANVLTF
J: TRBJ2-7; V: TRBV10-2; CDR3: CASSGGHSYEQYF
J: TRBJ1-4; V: TRBV6-5; CDR3: CASSPRQPANEKLFF
J: TRBJ1-5; V: TRBV4-1; CDR3: CASSQGDRDTQPQHF
J: TRBJ2-2; V: TRBV7-9; CDR3: CASSSKSRDTGELFF
J: TRBJ1-4; V: TRBV4-1; CDR3: CASSQDPQNEKLFF
J: TRBJ2-5; V: TRBV5-4; CDR3: CASSSSTRAGTQYF
J: TRBJ2-1; V: TRBV11-3; CDR3: CASSLGYSGQGSHEQFF
J: TRBJ1-2; V: TRBV5-1; CDR3: CASSFSLQTNYGYTF
J: TRBJ2-7; V: TRBV27; CDR3: CASSLSGGYEQYF
J: TRBJ1-4; V: TRBV14; CDR3: CASSRGQNEKLFF
J: TRBJ1-1; V: TRBV6-5; CDR3: CASTPPTGASVKAFF